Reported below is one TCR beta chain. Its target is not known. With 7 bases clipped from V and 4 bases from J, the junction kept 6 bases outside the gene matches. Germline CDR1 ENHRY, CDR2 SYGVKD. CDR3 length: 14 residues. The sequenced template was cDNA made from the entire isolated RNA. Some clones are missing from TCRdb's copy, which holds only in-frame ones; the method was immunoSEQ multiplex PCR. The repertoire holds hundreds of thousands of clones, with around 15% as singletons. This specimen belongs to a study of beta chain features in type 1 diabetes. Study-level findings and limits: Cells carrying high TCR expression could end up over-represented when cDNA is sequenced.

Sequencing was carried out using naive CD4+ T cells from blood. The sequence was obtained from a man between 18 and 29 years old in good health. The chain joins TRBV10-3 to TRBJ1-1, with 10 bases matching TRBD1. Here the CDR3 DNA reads TGTGCCATCACCGGGACAGGGGAGGCCACTGAAGCTTTCTTT. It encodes CAITGTGEATEAFF.